The T cell receptor beta chain under discussion was sequenced for a study of OX40 agonist ivuxolimab in advanced cancers. Across the whole study: In this trial design, patients received ivuxolimab intravenously at 0.01 to 10 mg/kg every 2 weeks.

In regard to this clone: Its antigen is unknown.

Patients with a history of autoimmune disease or on systemic immunosuppression were excluded. Generated by immunoSEQ multiplex PCR, the TCRdb table keeps only in-frame clones and is missing some. The sample holds approximately 76,000 clones, more than 90% seen once. Study results and caveats: People who partly responded at 0.1-3.0 mg/kg had some of the least clonal expansion seen.

Per germline, CDR1 SGHVS and CDR2 FNYEAQ. V lost 0 bases and J 2 bases, leaving 16 bases between the germline ends. The CDR3 is 17 amino acids. This TCR came from an adult with an advanced solid tumor such as melanoma, head and neck, liver or kidney cancer. The rearrangement uses TRBV7-6 and TRBJ2-5; tentatively, D is TRBD1 or TRBD2 (6 bases each). Sequences were derived from CD4+ or CD8+ T cells sorted from blood, sampled in a trial of the OX40 agonist ivuxolimab. As DNA, the CDR3 is TGTGCCAGCAGCTTAGCAGGAGGGCAGGGGAAACAAGAGACCCAGTACTTC. Residues: CASSLAGGQGKQETQYF.